Listed below are T cell receptor beta chains from one sample, sequenced in a study of neoadjuvant anti-PD-1 for oral cavity cancer. Using immunoSEQ multiplex PCR, the repertoire was profiled, and TCRdb retains in-frame clones only, with some absent. The table lists about 79,000 clones, over 70% of them singletons. The starting material was PBMCs, obtained before nivolumab (anti-PD-1) treatment. These receptors all come from a person between 40 and 79 years old with oral cavity squamous cell carcinoma. The CDR3 runs from the conserved cysteine through the conserved F or W. The D gene is left open where the match is weak. Not every row has a clone size; where given, it reads once, few, many or a size class.

cdr3_nt: TGTGCCAGCCGCGGGACTAGCGGGAGGAATGAGCAGTTCTTC
cdr3_aa: CASRGTSGRNEQFF
cdr3_length: 14
j_call: TRBJ2-1
v_call: TRBV6-1
clone_size: .
d_call: TRBD2

cdr3_nt: TGTGCCAGCAGCTCTCGGGGGGGTAATACTGAAGCTTTCTTT
cdr3_aa: CASSSRGGNTEAFF
cdr3_length: 14
j_call: TRBJ1-1
v_call: TRBV7-3
clone_size: .
d_call: .

cdr3_nt: TGTGCCAGCAGTGAAGCTGCGGGAAGCACAGATACGCAGTATTTT
cdr3_aa: CASSEAAGSTDTQYF
cdr3_length: 15
j_call: TRBJ2-3
v_call: TRBV6-1
clone_size: .
d_call: .

cdr3_nt: TGTGCCAGCAGCTCTCCGGAGGTGGGGACTAGCGCCTCCACAGATACGCAGTATTTT
cdr3_aa: CASSSPEVGTSASTDTQYF
cdr3_length: 19
j_call: TRBJ2-3
v_call: TRBV5-4
clone_size: .
d_call: TRBD2

cdr3_nt: TGTGCCAGCAGCCCGAAGACAGGAACGGAAGGCTACACCTTC
cdr3_aa: CASSPKTGTEGYTF
cdr3_length: 14
j_call: TRBJ1-2
v_call: TRBV7-9
clone_size: .
d_call: .

cdr3_nt: TGTGCCAGCAGCGTATTAGCGGGGGCTCCCACAGATACGCAGTATTTT
cdr3_aa: CASSVLAGAPTDTQYF
cdr3_length: 16
j_call: TRBJ2-3
v_call: TRBV9
clone_size: once
d_call: TRBD2

cdr3_nt: TGTGCCAGCAGCCCACTACGGACAGGGCTGAACACCGGGGAGCTGTTTTTT
cdr3_aa: CASSPLRTGLNTGELFF
cdr3_length: 17
j_call: TRBJ2-2
v_call: TRBV7-8
clone_size: .
d_call: TRBD1

cdr3_nt: TGCGCCAGCAGCTTGGGGGACAGGGTGAGAACTGAAGCTTTCTTT
cdr3_aa: CASSLGDRVRTEAFF
cdr3_length: 15
j_call: TRBJ1-1
v_call: TRBV5-1
clone_size: .
d_call: TRBD1

cdr3_nt: TGCAGCGTTGAAGCGCAGTACCAAGAGACCCAGTACTTC
cdr3_aa: CSVEAQYQETQYF
cdr3_length: 13
j_call: TRBJ2-5
v_call: TRBV29-1
clone_size: .
d_call: .

cdr3_nt: TGTGCCAGCCGCCAAGACCAGCCCTCCTACGAGCAGTACTTC
cdr3_aa: CASRQDQPSYEQYF
cdr3_length: 14
j_call: TRBJ2-7
v_call: TRBV6-4
clone_size: .
d_call: .

cdr3_nt: TGTGCCAGCATGAGCGGGGGCTCCCCGGAGACCCAGTACTTC
cdr3_aa: CASMSGGSPETQYF
cdr3_length: 14
j_call: TRBJ2-5
v_call: TRBV2
clone_size: .
d_call: TRBD2

cdr3_nt: TGTGCCAGCAGCTTTACAGGGGGCCGTACCGGGGAGCTGTTTTTT
cdr3_aa: CASSFTGGRTGELFF
cdr3_length: 15
j_call: TRBJ2-2
v_call: TRBV13
clone_size: .
d_call: TRBD1

cdr3_nt: TGTGCCAGCAGTTTGTCTCGGGAGACCTACGAGCAGTACTTC
cdr3_aa: CASSLSRETYEQYF
cdr3_length: 14
j_call: TRBJ2-7
v_call: TRBV27
clone_size: .
d_call: .

cdr3_nt: TGTGCCAGCAGCTTCGTCGATACAGGGAGCAACGGCTACACCTTC
cdr3_aa: CASSFVDTGSNGYTF
cdr3_length: 15
j_call: TRBJ1-2
v_call: TRBV7-9
clone_size: .
d_call: .

cdr3_nt: TGTGCCAGCAGCTTAAACGAGAACACTGAAGCTTTCTTT
cdr3_aa: CASSLNENTEAFF
cdr3_length: 13
j_call: TRBJ1-1
v_call: TRBV11-2
clone_size: .
d_call: .

cdr3_nt: TGTGCCAGCAGCCGCCCAATTGGGAACAGTGTGGAAGAGACCCAGTACTTC
cdr3_aa: CASSRPIGNSVEETQYF
cdr3_length: 17
j_call: TRBJ2-5
v_call: TRBV7-8
clone_size: .
d_call: .

cdr3_nt: TGCGCCAGCAGCTTGGAGGATGAAAAACTGTTTTTT
cdr3_aa: CASSLEDEKLFF
cdr3_length: 12
j_call: TRBJ1-4
v_call: TRBV5-1
clone_size: few
d_call: .

cdr3_nt: TGTGCCAGTAGTATTCAGGTAGACAATCAGCCCCAGCATTTT
cdr3_aa: CASSIQVDNQPQHF
cdr3_length: 14
j_call: TRBJ1-5
v_call: TRBV19
clone_size: few
d_call: .

cdr3_nt: TGCGCCAGCAGCTTGGAGTCCGGAAACACCATATATTTT
cdr3_aa: CASSLESGNTIYF
cdr3_length: 13
j_call: TRBJ1-3
v_call: TRBV5-1
clone_size: .
d_call: .

cdr3_nt: TGTGCCAGCAGTGATGTAGCTCACTTAGATAATAGCAATCAGCCCCAGCATTTT
cdr3_aa: CASSDVAHLDNSNQPQHF
cdr3_length: 18
j_call: TRBJ1-5
v_call: TRBV6-1
clone_size: .
d_call: .

cdr3_nt: TGCGCCAGCAGCACCCGGGCGAACACTGAAGCTTTCTTT
cdr3_aa: CASSTRANTEAFF
cdr3_length: 13
j_call: TRBJ1-1
v_call: TRBV5-1
clone_size: .
d_call: .

cdr3_nt: TGTGCCAGCAGCCCACAGGGAGCTAATGAAAAACTGTTTTTT
cdr3_aa: CASSPQGANEKLFF
cdr3_length: 14
j_call: TRBJ1-4
v_call: TRBV7-9
clone_size: .
d_call: .

cdr3_nt: TGTGCCAGCAGCCCCGGACTAGCTCATAAAGGGGAGACCCAGTACTTC
cdr3_aa: CASSPGLAHKGETQYF
cdr3_length: 16
j_call: TRBJ2-5
v_call: TRBV7-6
clone_size: .
d_call: TRBD2

cdr3_nt: TGCAGCGTTGGTGAACAGGGGAACACTGAAGCTTTCTTT
cdr3_aa: CSVGEQGNTEAFF
cdr3_length: 13
j_call: TRBJ1-1
v_call: TRBV29-1
clone_size: .
d_call: .

cdr3_nt: TGTGCCAGCAGCGGTCCAAACGGCGAGCAGTACTTC
cdr3_aa: CASSGPNGEQYF
cdr3_length: 12
j_call: TRBJ2-7
v_call: TRBV7-7
clone_size: .
d_call: .

cdr3_nt: TGTGCCAGCAGAACCGGGACTAGCGGGTCCACCGGGGAGCTGTTTTTT
cdr3_aa: CASRTGTSGSTGELFF
cdr3_length: 16
j_call: TRBJ2-2
v_call: TRBV7-8
clone_size: .
d_call: TRBD2

cdr3_nt: TGTGCCAGTAGTAAGTTGCAGGGGAACACCGGGGAGCTGTTTTTT
cdr3_aa: CASSKLQGNTGELFF
cdr3_length: 15
j_call: TRBJ2-2
v_call: TRBV19
clone_size: .
d_call: .

cdr3_nt: TGTGCCAGTTCGGACCTACAGAACACCGGGGAGCTGTTTTTT
cdr3_aa: CASSDLQNTGELFF
cdr3_length: 14
j_call: TRBJ2-2
v_call: TRBV6-6
clone_size: .
d_call: .

cdr3_nt: TGTGCCAGTAGTATGGTGAGCATGGTTCAGCCCCAGCATTTT
cdr3_aa: CASSMVSMVQPQHF
cdr3_length: 14
j_call: TRBJ1-5
v_call: TRBV19
clone_size: .
d_call: .

cdr3_nt: TGTGCCAGCAGCCCCTGGGACGGATACTCCTACGAGCAGTACTTC
cdr3_aa: CASSPWDGYSYEQYF
cdr3_length: 15
j_call: TRBJ2-7
v_call: TRBV7-9
clone_size: .
d_call: .

cdr3_nt: TGTGCCAGCAGCTTGGTATTGGGACTAGCGGAGAGCACAGATACGCAGTATTTT
cdr3_aa: CASSLVLGLAESTDTQYF
cdr3_length: 18
j_call: TRBJ2-3
v_call: TRBV5-8
clone_size: few
d_call: TRBD2

cdr3_nt: TGTGCCTGGAGTGTACGAAGCGGGGGTGCTGAGCAGTTCTTC
cdr3_aa: CAWSVRSGGAEQFF
cdr3_length: 14
j_call: TRBJ2-1
v_call: TRBV30
clone_size: .
d_call: TRBD2

cdr3_nt: TGCGCCACCGGGACTAGCGTCGGCGAGCAGTACTTC
cdr3_aa: CATGTSVGEQYF
cdr3_length: 12
j_call: TRBJ2-7
v_call: TRBV10-1
clone_size: few
d_call: TRBD2

cdr3_nt: TGTGCCAGCAGTTTAGTGGGACAGGGGGCGCGAAGGAGCTCCTACGAGCAGTACTTC
cdr3_aa: CASSLVGQGARRSSYEQYF
cdr3_length: 19
j_call: TRBJ2-7
v_call: TRBV27
clone_size: .
d_call: TRBD1

cdr3_nt: TGTGCCATCAGTGAGTCCAGCGAGCAGTTCTTC
cdr3_aa: CAISESSEQFF
cdr3_length: 11
j_call: TRBJ2-1
v_call: TRBV10-3
clone_size: few
d_call: .

cdr3_nt: TGCGCCAGCAGCTTCGGGGGGACCAGAGAGACCCAGTACTTC
cdr3_aa: CASSFGGTRETQYF
cdr3_length: 14
j_call: TRBJ2-5
v_call: TRBV5-1
clone_size: .
d_call: TRBD2

cdr3_nt: TGCGCCAGCCACGGACAGGGTCTAGGTTCACCCCTCCACTTT
cdr3_aa: CASHGQGLGSPLHF
cdr3_length: 14
j_call: TRBJ1-6
v_call: TRBV10-2
clone_size: .
d_call: TRBD1

cdr3_nt: TGTGCCAGCCATGAGGGGGGGACAAAGATGGACTACACCTTC
cdr3_aa: CASHEGGTKMDYTF
cdr3_length: 14
j_call: TRBJ1-2
v_call: TRBV6-1
clone_size: .
d_call: .

cdr3_nt: TGTGCCAGCAGCCCCGGGGGGAGAGGAGCTGAAAAACTGTTTTTT
cdr3_aa: CASSPGGRGAEKLFF
cdr3_length: 15
j_call: TRBJ1-4
v_call: TRBV5-6
clone_size: .
d_call: .

cdr3_nt: TGTGCCTGGAGGTTAGCGGGAAGCACAGATACGCAGTATTTT
cdr3_aa: CAWRLAGSTDTQYF
cdr3_length: 14
j_call: TRBJ2-3
v_call: TRBV30
clone_size: .
d_call: TRBD2

cdr3_nt: TGTGCCAGCAGGGGGCCGGGTCCTAAATACAATGAGCAGTTCTTC
cdr3_aa: CASRGPGPKYNEQFF
cdr3_length: 15
j_call: TRBJ2-1
v_call: TRBV2
clone_size: .
d_call: .

cdr3_nt: TGTGCCAGCAGCTTGATATTAAATGGCTACACCTTC
cdr3_aa: CASSLILNGYTF
cdr3_length: 12
j_call: TRBJ1-2
v_call: TRBV7-2
clone_size: .
d_call: .

cdr3_nt: TGTGCCAGTGGGGTATCAATACTTCGCTATGGCTACACCTTC
cdr3_aa: CASGVSILRYGYTF
cdr3_length: 14
j_call: TRBJ1-2
v_call: TRBV2
clone_size: .
d_call: .

cdr3_nt: TGTGCCTGGAGTGTTGGCTTCCAAGAGACCCAGTACTTC
cdr3_aa: CAWSVGFQETQYF
cdr3_length: 13
j_call: TRBJ2-5
v_call: TRBV30
clone_size: .
d_call: .

cdr3_nt: TGTGCCATCAGAGGACAGGGGTTGGACGGCTACACCTTC
cdr3_aa: CAIRGQGLDGYTF
cdr3_length: 13
j_call: TRBJ1-2
v_call: TRBV10-3
clone_size: .
d_call: TRBD1

cdr3_nt: TGTGCCAGCAGTTACTCGGGGGCCGGGGGGACTGAAGCTTTCTTT
cdr3_aa: CASSYSGAGGTEAFF
cdr3_length: 15
j_call: TRBJ1-1
v_call: TRBV6-5
clone_size: few
d_call: .

cdr3_nt: TGTGCCAGCAGAAGACAGGGCTCAAACTATGGCTACACCTTC
cdr3_aa: CASRRQGSNYGYTF
cdr3_length: 14
j_call: TRBJ1-2
v_call: TRBV27
clone_size: .
d_call: TRBD1

cdr3_nt: TGTGCCAGCAGTTTATGGACAGGGGGGAACTATGGCTACACCTTC
cdr3_aa: CASSLWTGGNYGYTF
cdr3_length: 15
j_call: TRBJ1-2
v_call: TRBV28
clone_size: .
d_call: TRBD1

cdr3_nt: TGTGCCAGCAGCCCCCGCACACTCCTAGCGGGACAAGAGACCCAGTACTTC
cdr3_aa: CASSPRTLLAGQETQYF
cdr3_length: 17
j_call: TRBJ2-5
v_call: TRBV9
clone_size: .
d_call: TRBD2

cdr3_nt: TGTGCCATCAGTGAAAGCGGGAGGGTCGCCGGGGAGCTGTTTTTT
cdr3_aa: CAISESGRVAGELFF
cdr3_length: 15
j_call: TRBJ2-2
v_call: TRBV10-3
clone_size: once
d_call: TRBD2

cdr3_nt: TGTGCCAGCGATACAGGGGACGGCTACACCTTC
cdr3_aa: CASDTGDGYTF
cdr3_length: 11
j_call: TRBJ1-2
v_call: TRBV6-4
clone_size: .
d_call: TRBD1

cdr3_nt: TGTGCCACCAGCATTGGGGGTCTAGCCAAAAACATTCAGTACTTC
cdr3_aa: CATSIGGLAKNIQYF
cdr3_length: 15
j_call: TRBJ2-4
v_call: TRBV15
clone_size: .
d_call: .

cdr3_nt: TGTGCCAGCAGTTTATCGGGCAGGGGGCTCGGAAACACCATATATTTT
cdr3_aa: CASSLSGRGLGNTIYF
cdr3_length: 16
j_call: TRBJ1-3
v_call: TRBV27
clone_size: .
d_call: TRBD1

cdr3_nt: TGTGCCAGTTCCCATAGCGGAACGTCCACAGATACGCAGTATTTT
cdr3_aa: CASSHSGTSTDTQYF
cdr3_length: 15
j_call: TRBJ2-3
v_call: TRBV6-1
clone_size: .
d_call: .

cdr3_nt: TGTGCCAGCAGTGTCGGGGCGGAGACCCAGTACTTC
cdr3_aa: CASSVGAETQYF
cdr3_length: 12
j_call: TRBJ2-5
v_call: TRBV2
clone_size: .
d_call: .

cdr3_nt: TGTGCCAGCAGCTTTGGGGGCTGGCAAGAGACCCAGTACTTC
cdr3_aa: CASSFGGWQETQYF
cdr3_length: 14
j_call: TRBJ2-5
v_call: TRBV7-6
clone_size: .
d_call: .

cdr3_nt: TGCGCCAGCAGCCAAAGGGGTTCGGCAGGGGAAGTACCCTACGAGCAGTACTTC
cdr3_aa: CASSQRGSAGEVPYEQYF
cdr3_length: 18
j_call: TRBJ2-7
v_call: TRBV4-1
clone_size: .
d_call: .

cdr3_nt: TGTGCCAGCAGTGAATGGAGAGGGACAGGGTCGGGGGCCAACGTCCTGACTTTC
cdr3_aa: CASSEWRGTGSGANVLTF
cdr3_length: 18
j_call: TRBJ2-6
v_call: TRBV6-1
clone_size: .
d_call: TRBD1

cdr3_nt: TGTGCCTGGAGTAGGAGGGGAGGGGGGTCCGAGCAGTACTTC
cdr3_aa: CAWSRRGGGSEQYF
cdr3_length: 14
j_call: TRBJ2-7
v_call: TRBV30
clone_size: .
d_call: .